A selection of T cell receptor beta chains follows, all from one sample in a study of intratumoral heterogeneity in liver cancer. The assay was immunoSEQ multiplex PCR, and TCRdb's table has in-frame clones only and misses some. The sample lists roughly 6,200 clones; 60% to 75% were seen once. Sequenced material: tumor tissue, taken before any cancer treatment. These receptor sequences come from a woman in her sixties or seventies with hepatocellular carcinoma. The CDR3 runs from the conserved cysteine through the conserved F or W. D genes are given only for firm matches. Clone size is shown for a subset of rows, as once, few, many or a class of expanded clone.

d_call | j_call | v_call | clone_size | cdr3_aa | cdr3_nt
NA | TRBJ2-7 | TRBV7-7 | NA | CASSPLTGQTYEQYF | TGTGCTAGCAGCCCCCTCACGGGGCAGACCTACGAGCAGTACTTC
TRBD1 | TRBJ1-1 | TRBV19 | NA | CASSTRQGAGTEAFF | TGTGCCAGTAGTACACGACAGGGGGCCGGGACTGAAGCTTTCTTT
NA | TRBJ1-3 | TRBV9 | NA | CASSGGTRQLSSGNTIYF | TGTGCCAGCAGCGGGGGCACCCGACAGCTAAGCTCTGGAAACACCATATATTTT
TRBD2 | TRBJ2-2 | TRBV30 | NA | CAWELAGGLGTGELFF | TGTGCCTGGGAACTAGCGGGAGGGCTGGGCACCGGGGAGCTGTTTTTT
TRBD1 | TRBJ1-2 | TRBV12-3/TRBV12-4 | NA | CASSRDRDYGYTF | TGTGCCAGCAGCAGGGACAGGGACTATGGCTACACCTTC
TRBD1 | TRBJ2-2 | TRBV9 | NA | CASSPRGQTNTGELFF | TGTGCCAGCAGCCCCCGGGGACAGACGAACACCGGGGAGCTGTTTTTT
TRBD1 | TRBJ1-2 | TRBV19 | few | CASTPDRHSPNYGYTF | TGTGCCAGTACCCCGGACAGGCACTCTCCTAACTATGGCTACACCTTC
TRBD2 | TRBJ2-7 | TRBV7-2 | NA | CASNRLAGLNEQYF | TGTGCCAGCAACCGACTAGCGGGACTCAACGAGCAGTACTTC
NA | TRBJ1-4 | TRBV14 | NA | CASSQDWDGVREKLFF | TGTGCCAGCAGCCAAGATTGGGACGGTGTGCGTGAAAAACTGTTTTTT
NA | TRBJ2-5 | TRBV6-5 | NA | CASSYGPAGAETQYF | TGTGCCAGCAGTTACGGCCCGGCGGGGGCGGAGACCCAGTACTTC
NA | TRBJ1-1 | TRBV10-3 | medium-sized | CAISEEGTNTEAFF | TGTGCCATCAGCGAAGAGGGAACGAACACTGAAGCTTTCTTT
TRBD2 | TRBJ2-3 | TRBV4-1 | once | CASSHFLAGDTQYF | TGCGCCAGCAGCCATTTCCTAGCGGGAGATACGCAGTATTTT
NA | TRBJ1-1 | TRBV6-5 | once | CASSKQGWTEAFF | TGTGCCAGCAGTAAACAGGGATGGACTGAAGCTTTCTTT
TRBD2 | TRBJ2-5 | TRBV30 | NA | CAWRLRWIAGGLETQYF | TGTGCCTGGAGGTTAAGATGGATAGCGGGAGGGTTAGAGACCCAGTACTTC
TRBD2 | TRBJ2-1 | TRBV5-1 | few | CASSLRLADNEQFF | TGCGCCAGCAGCTTGAGACTAGCGGACAATGAGCAGTTCTTC
NA | TRBJ2-1 | TRBV5-1 | NA | CASSLGLVYNEQFF | TGCGCCAGCAGCTTGGGACTAGTTTACAATGAGCAGTTCTTC
TRBD1 | TRBJ2-7 | TRBV7-6 | NA | CASSYGTGNYEQYF | TGTGCCAGCAGCTACGGGACAGGGAACTACGAGCAGTACTTC
NA | TRBJ2-1 | TRBV6-9 | NA | CASSYCQGRAYNEQFF | TGTGCCAGCAGTTATTGTCAGGGTCGGGCCTACAATGAGCAGTTCTTC
NA | TRBJ1-4 | TRBV14 | NA | CASSLKGGEKLFF | TGTGCCAGCAGCCTAAAGGGTGGTGAAAAACTGTTTTTT
NA | TRBJ2-2 | TRBV11-3 | NA | CASSTDGSGELFF | TGTGCCAGCAGCACAGACGGTAGCGGGGAGCTGTTTTTT
NA | TRBJ2-1 | TRBV5-1 | NA | CASSLTDNEQFF | TGCGCCAGCAGCTTGACCGACAATGAGCAGTTCTTC
TRBD1 | TRBJ1-4 | TRBV6-5 | NA | CASSQTGASEKLFF | TGTGCCAGCAGTCAGACAGGGGCGAGTGAAAAACTGTTTTTT
TRBD2 | TRBJ2-5 | TRBV19 | few | CASSMLAGAETQYF | TGTGCCAGTAGTATGCTAGCGGGAGCAGAGACCCAGTACTTC
NA | TRBJ1-1 | TRBV29-1 | NA | CSVGLAGWTEAFF | TGCAGCGTTGGTTTGGCGGGGTGGACTGAAGCTTTCTTT
NA | TRBJ1-2 | TRBV5-4 | NA | CASSLEWMGDYGYTF | TGTGCCAGCAGCTTGGAATGGATGGGGGACTATGGCTACACCTTC
NA | TRBJ1-5 | TRBV6-5 | few | CASSTGGNQPQHF | TGTGCCAGTTCGACGGGTGGCAATCAGCCCCAGCATTTT
TRBD1 | TRBJ1-1 | TRBV5-1 | medium-sized | CASSLSGQGHTEAFF | TGCGCCAGCAGCCTCTCGGGACAGGGCCACACTGAAGCTTTCTTT
TRBD2 | TRBJ2-3 | TRBV10-3 | few | CAISGGGLAGDKDTQYF | TGTGCCATCAGTGGTGGGGGACTAGCGGGAGACAAGGATACGCAGTATTTT
TRBD1 | TRBJ2-1 | TRBV3-1/TRBV3-2 | NA | CASSLVPGQGSEQFF | TGTGCCAGCAGCCTAGTCCCGGGACAGGGAAGTGAGCAGTTCTTC
NA | TRBJ1-1 | TRBV4-2 | few | CASSPRGTNEAFF | TGTGCCAGCAGCCCTAGGGGAACAAATGAAGCTTTCTTT
NA | TRBJ2-3 | TRBV2 | NA | CASRTPLVTDTQYF | TGTGCCAGCAGAACACCGTTAGTCACAGATACGCAGTATTTT
NA | TRBJ2-7 | TRBV21-1 | NA | CASSKVGRGCEQYF | TGTGCCAGCAGCAAAGTTGGCAGGGGCTGCGAGCAGTACTTC
NA | TRBJ2-2 | TRBV10-2 | NA | CASRASQNTGELFF | TGCGCCTCAAGGGCTAGCCAGAACACCGGGGAGCTGTTTTTT
TRBD2 | TRBJ2-2 | TRBV5-1 | few | CASSLPSGRSTGELFF | TGCGCCAGCAGCTTGCCTAGCGGGAGAAGTACCGGGGAGCTGTTTTTT
TRBD2 | TRBJ2-2 | TRBV28 | NA | CASSSVSGRWNTGELFF | TGTGCCAGCAGTTCAGTGAGCGGGAGATGGAACACCGGGGAGCTGTTTTTT
NA | TRBJ2-3 | TRBV7-8 | NA | CASTTSGFGTDTQYF | TGTGCCAGCACCACCTCGGGCTTCGGGACGGATACGCAGTATTTT
NA | TRBJ2-7 | TRBV9 | NA | CASSGGFGQGLYEQYF | TGTGCCAGCAGCGGAGGCTTCGGCCAGGGCCTATACGAGCAGTACTTC
NA | TRBJ2-1 | TRBV7-3 | NA | CASSPYPGASNEQFF | TGTGCCAGCAGCCCATACCCGGGGGCGAGCAATGAGCAGTTCTTC
TRBD2 | TRBJ2-3 | TRBV3-1/TRBV3-2 | few | CASSEARLGLGTDTQYF | TGTGCCAGCAGTGAAGCTCGATTGGGACTAGGCACAGATACGCAGTATTTT
TRBD2 | TRBJ2-3 | TRBV4-2 | large | CASSQEGDTSGNPDTQYF | TGTGCCAGCAGCCAAGAAGGAGACACTAGCGGGAATCCAGATACGCAGTATTTT
NA | TRBJ2-7 | TRBV5-5 | NA | CASSWGSGRGGEQYF | TGTGCCAGCAGCTGGGGCTCAGGTAGGGGAGGAGAGCAGTACTTC
NA | TRBJ2-1 | TRBV28 | NA | CASSLPLVSEQFF | TGTGCCAGCAGTTTACCCCTAGTTTCTGAGCAGTTCTTC
TRBD1 | TRBJ2-3 | TRBV29-1 | NA | CSVRRDRETDTQYF | TGCAGCGTGCGCCGGGACAGGGAGACAGATACGCAGTATTTT
NA | TRBJ1-2 | TRBV30 | NA | CAWTATFNYGYTF | TGTGCCTGGACGGCCACCTTCAACTATGGCTACACCTTC
TRBD2 | TRBJ2-2 | TRBV4-2 | NA | CASSQGLAGSGTGELFF | TGTGCCAGCAGCCAAGGGCTAGCGGGATCGGGCACCGGGGAGCTGTTTTTT
TRBD2 | TRBJ2-5 | TRBV5-6 | NA | CASSPGTSGQRQTQYF | TGTGCCAGCAGCCCCGGGACTAGCGGGCAAAGGCAGACCCAGTACTTC
NA | TRBJ1-1 | TRBV19 | few | CASSMFGEATEAFF | TGTGCCAGTAGTATGTTCGGGGAGGCCACTGAAGCTTTCTTT
NA | TRBJ1-2 | TRBV28 | NA | CASSLSGEGNYGYTF | TGTGCCAGCAGTTTATCTGGGGAGGGTAACTATGGCTACACCTTC
NA | TRBJ2-7 | TRBV9 | NA | CASSVGGTAGYEQYF | TGTGCCAGCAGCGTAGGTGGGACTGCTGGCTACGAGCAGTACTTC
NA | TRBJ2-1 | TRBV10-2 | few | CASSEQGFEQFF | TGCGCCAGCAGTGAACAGGGTTTCGAGCAGTTCTTC
TRBD2 | TRBJ2-2 | TRBV7-6 | NA | CASSGTSGRISNTGELFF | TGTGCCAGCAGCGGGACTAGCGGGAGGATTTCGAACACCGGGGAGCTGTTTTTT
NA | TRBJ2-7 | TRBV23-1 | NA | CASSPPDRPTHYEQYF | TGCGCCAGCAGTCCCCCGGACAGACCTACGCACTACGAGCAGTACTTC
NA | TRBJ2-4 | TRBV5-6 | NA | CASSLNTPKNIQYF | TGTGCCAGCAGCCTCAACACCCCCAAAAACATTCAGTACTTC